These T cell receptor beta chains were read from a single sample in a study of OX40 agonist ivuxolimab in advanced cancers. TCRdb's table, derived via immunoSEQ multiplex PCR, lists solely in-frame clones and lacks some. The sample shows some 66,000 clones, about 87% of them seen only once. The sequences come from CD4+ or CD8+ T cells sorted from blood, collected in a trial of the OX40 agonist ivuxolimab. These receptors all come from an adult with an advanced solid tumor such as melanoma, head and neck, liver or kidney cancer. Each CDR3 is given with its conserved first and last residue. The D gene is left open where the match is weak. A clone size is listed for some rows: how often the clone was seen (once, few, many), or a class if it is expanded.

v_call	d_call	j_call	clone_size	cdr3_nt	cdr3_aa
TRBV7-5	-	TRBJ1-5	-	TGTGCCAGAAGCCCTTGTGGTCCCCAGCATTTT	CARSPCGPQHF
TRBV7-9	-	TRBJ2-3	-	TGTGCCAGCAGCTTACTGGACACCAGGAAAAATACGCAGTATTTT	CASSLLDTRKNTQYF
TRBV6-1	-	TRBJ1-2	-	TGTGCCAGCAGTGAGGGGGGGCACGGCTACACCTTC	CASSEGGHGYTF
TRBV18	TRBD1	TRBJ1-3	-	TGTGCCAGCTCACCATTACAGGGGTTATCTGGAAACACCATATATTTT	CASSPLQGLSGNTIYF
TRBV5-1	-	TRBJ2-7	-	TGCGCCAGCAGCTTGTACAACTCCTACGAGCAGTACTTC	CASSLYNSYEQYF
TRBV9	TRBD2	TRBJ2-3	-	TGTGCCAGCAGCGTAGCGGTAGCGGGGGGGAGCACAGATACGCAGTATTTT	CASSVAVAGGSTDTQYF
TRBV18	-	TRBJ2-2	-	TGTGCCAGCTCACCATATCTTGTCGGGGGAGAATGGACCGGGGAGCTGTTTTTT	CASSPYLVGGEWTGELFF
TRBV5-8	-	TRBJ1-5	once	TGTGCCAGCAGCTTGTGGGCTTATAGCAATCAGCCCCAGCATTTT	CASSLWAYSNQPQHF
TRBV27	TRBD2	TRBJ2-1	-	TGTGCCAGCAGCCCCTCTAGGACTAGCGGGTTTTTCTCCTCCTACAATGAGCAGTTCTTC	CASSPSRTSGFFSSYNEQFF
TRBV6-6	-	TRBJ1-6	once	TGTGCCAGCAGTTACCAGCAGTATAATTCACCCCTCCACTTT	CASSYQQYNSPLHF
TRBV2	TRBD2	TRBJ2-1	once	TGTGCCAGCAGTTCCACTAGCGGGGGCTACGGAGGTGAGCAGTTCTTC	CASSSTSGGYGGEQFF